One TCR beta chain is described in this entry. Its antigen is undetermined. Antigen-specific CD4+ T cells were first expanded with viral peptide pools by the ViraFEST assay and only then sequenced. At the end of over 8 days of culture, CD4+ T cells were isolated. This person's SARS-CoV-2 infection, confirmed by PCR, occurred between March and December 2020. Cultures had half their medium replaced with IL-2 medium on days 3 and 7. The V gene lost 0 bases and the J gene lost 4 bases, with 8 bases spanning the gap. There are 15 residues in the CDR3. Germline assignment: CDR1 SGHKS and CDR2 YYEKEE (reference sequence). TCRdb keeps only in-frame clones here, not all; method: immunoSEQ multiplex PCR. The repertoire holds tens of thousands of clones, around two thirds seen once, with about a third in the top ten. This record belongs to a study of vaccination effects on CD4 cells after COVID-19.

The specimen comprised CD4+ T cells from PBMCs cultured with a peptide pool, sampled before COVID-19 vaccination. The clonotype was recovered from a human donor who had a prior SARS-CoV-2 infection. This rearrangement joins TRBV5-5 to TRBJ2-6, with TRBD1 as a possible D gene (6 bases). In DNA form, the CDR3 reads TGTGCCAGCAGCTTGGGGGACACGGGGGCCAACGTCCTGACTTTC. It codes for CASSLGDTGANVLTF.